This T cell receptor (beta chain) was found in a study of shared clonotypes between healthy human individuals. The CDR3 spans 17 residues. V lost 2 bases and J 6 bases, leaving 19 bases between the germline ends. The germline CDR1 and CDR2 sequences are SGHAT and FQNNGV. Clones were sequenced by immunoSEQ multiplex PCR, and TCRdb holds only the in-frame ones, with some missing. The table includes approximately 1.5 million clones, approximately 98.5% detected once. This chain joins TRBV11-2 and TRBJ2-2, with no clear D. This TCR was recovered from a man younger than 40 in good health. The specimen sequenced was naive CD4+ T cells sorted from blood. This sample's subset: CD45RA+ positively selected. This CDR3 reads CASSLTAGPKFAGELFF. The CDR3 DNA reads as TGTGCCAGCAGCTTAACGGCTGGCCCAAAGTTCGCCGGGGAGCTGTTTTTT.